The T cell receptor (beta chain) under discussion was sequenced for a study of shared clonotypes between healthy human individuals. Naive CD8 cells lacked CD45RO and underwent positive selection for CCR7, leaving out terminally differentiated effector memory CD45RA+ cells. The protocol was immunoSEQ multiplex PCR, while the TCRdb copy is restricted to in-frame clones and leaves out a portion. Found here are around 600,000 clones, roughly 95% of them singletons; the top ten hold over 0.095%. V lost 2 bases and J 2 bases, leaving 10 bases between the germline ends. The CDR3 consists of 14 residues. Germline V gene lookup returns CDR1 KGHSH and CDR2 LQKENI.

The sample was naive CD8+ T cells sorted from blood. This TCR was recovered from a woman under 40 in good health. J is TRBJ2-7 and V is TRBV18, with D perhaps TRBD1 (5 bases). CDR3 protein: CASSPGQGAYEQYF. DNA for the CDR3: TGTGCCAGCTCACCAGGACAAGGAGCCTACGAGCAGTACTTC.